Shown below are 32 T cell receptor beta chains from a single sample sequenced in a study of lymphopenia after photon versus proton radiotherapy. Libraries were prepared by immunoSEQ multiplex PCR; TCRdb keeps only in-frame clonotypes and omits some of them. Seen here are tens of thousands of clones, roughly 93% observed once, and the top ten hold roughly 3%. The sequences come from peripheral blood, collected from a patient treated with photon-based radiotherapy. The receptor source for this set is a woman aged 70-85 years with pancreatic cancer.

This clone was detected once. The chain has TRBV7-2 and TRBJ1-4, with unresolved D. Germline values: CDR1 SGHTA, CDR2 FQGNSA. The CDR3 consists of 15 residues. Deletions cut 4 bases from V and 3 bases from J, with 12 bases between. The CDR3: CASSSKVAANEKLFF. The CDR3 nucleotides read TGTGCCAGCAGCTCCAAGGTTGCGGCTAATGAAAAACTGTTTTTT.

A single count supports this clone. This rearrangement joins TRBV9 to TRBJ2-2, with no clear D. V shed 4 bases and J shed 8 bases, with 9 bases lying between them. The CDR3 covers 12 residues. CDR1 is SGDLS and CDR2 is YYNGEE in the germline V gene. CDR3 in DNA: TGTGCCAGCAGCCACCCGGCGGGGGAGCTGTTTTTT. Its translation is CASSHPAGELFF.

On this clone itself: Other DNA sequences in the same sample also yield this CDR3. The rearrangement joins TRBV27 to TRBJ1-6; no clear D. Germline-derived CDR1 and CDR2 are MNHEY and SMNVEV (reference sequence). V dropped 3 bases and J dropped 6 bases, with 3 bases sitting between them. CDR3 size: 12 residues. CDR3 coding DNA: TGTGCCAGCAGTTTTGCTAATTCACCCCTCCACTTT. It translates to CASSFANSPLHF.

The V call is TRBV2, the J call TRBJ2-5; perhaps TRBD1 as D (6 bases). Judging by the DNA end, TRBJ2-7 fits better; the J call may be wrong. The CDR3 runs 13 residues. Germline lookup yields CDR1 SNHLY and CDR2 FYNNEI. The CDR3 region is CASRRQVSYEQYF. The CDR3 DNA is TGTGCCAGCAGGCGACAGGTGAGCTACGAGCAGTACTTC.

This chain links TRBV4-2 with TRBJ2-3; D is undetermined. Germline-derived CDR1 and CDR2 are LGHNA and YNFKEQ. The V end lost 6 bases, the J end lost 6 bases, and 7 bases lay between the germline ends. This CDR3 has 11 residues. This chain's CDR3 is CASSKDDTQYF. CDR3 coding DNA: TGTGCCAGCAGTAAGGATGATACGCAGTATTTT.

The chain recombines TRBV27 with TRBJ1-5, with D maybe TRBD1 (5 bases). This CDR3 is 15 amino acids long. Germline values: CDR1 MNHEY, CDR2 SMNVEV (reference sequence). V lost 2 bases and J 5 bases, leaving 13 bases between the germline ends. CDR3 bases: TGTGCCAGCAGTTTACGTGTAGGGGCCTATCAGCCCCAGCATTTT. It encodes CASSLRVGAYQPQHF.

Here the CDR3 reads CASSLWSEAFF. DNA of the CDR3: TGTGCCAGCAGTTTATGGTCTGAAGCTTTCTTT. This chain uses TRBV28 with TRBJ1-1; D is undetermined. Germline CDR1 reads MDHEN; CDR2 reads SYDVKM. The ends were cut back, 0 bases at V and 6 bases at J, with 2 bases in the middle. CDR3 size: 11 residues.

The V gene is TRBV20-1, the J gene TRBJ2-5; D uncertain. V was trimmed by 0 bases and J by 4 bases, leaving 3 bases between them. The CDR3 has 11 residues. Germline V gene data show CDR1 as DFQATT and CDR2 as SNEGSKA (reference sequence). CDR3 in DNA: TGCAGTGCTAGAGATGGAGAGACCCAGTACTTC. As protein: CSARDGETQYF.

The chain employs TRBV29-1 and TRBJ2-1; perhaps TRBD2 as D (6 bases). The V gene lost 4 bases and the J gene lost 9 bases, with 16 bases spanning the gap. The CDR3 has 13 residues. Looked up from germline, CDR1 is SQVTM and CDR2 is ANQGSEA. Here the CDR3 DNA reads TGCAGCGTTGGGGTCGGCGGGATGGTTGAGCAGTTCTTC. Amino acid sequence: CSVGVGGMVEQFF.

V and J are TRBV6-5 and TRBJ1-2, with D tentatively TRBD1 (5 bases). CDR1 is MNHEY and CDR2 is SVGAGI in the germline V gene. The CDR3 is 15 residues long. Trimming cost V 0 bases and J 7 bases, with 15 bases left between them. Written as DNA, the CDR3 is TGTGCCAGCAGTTACTCTAGGTGGGGCGGTAGTGGCTACACCTTC. This codes for CASSYSRWGGSGYTF.

V gene TRBV11-2 combines with J gene TRBJ2-7; 7 nucleotides align to TRBD2. The length of the CDR3 is 14 residues. V shed 7 bases, J shed 6 bases, and the junction held 12 bases outside the gene matches. In germline, CDR1 is SGHAT, CDR2 FQNNGV. CDR3 loop: CASIPRAGVPEQYF. The CDR3 bases are TGTGCCAGCATCCCACGCGCGGGAGTACCCGAGCAGTACTTC.

J is TRBJ1-1 and V is TRBV15, with a tentative D call TRBD1 (6 bases). V lost 0 bases and J 8 bases, leaving 13 bases between the germline ends. CDR3 length: 14 amino acids. The germline V gene has CDR1 LNHNV and CDR2 YYDKDF (reference sequence). The CDR3, as DNA: TGTGCCACCAGCAGAGATCGGGACATATCCGAAGCTTTCTTT. As protein: CATSRDRDISEAFF.

V gene TRBV9 combines with J gene TRBJ1-2; no reliable D call. The V gene lost 5 bases and the J gene lost 8 bases, with 16 bases spanning the gap. Germline V CDR1 and CDR2: SGDLS, YYNGEE. The CDR3 is made up of 13 amino acids. For the CDR3, the DNA is TGTGCCAGCAGTACCAGAGGGTTCGGAGGCTACACCTTC. This gives the protein CASSTRGFGGYTF.

The chain recombines TRBV7-9 with TRBJ2-5, with 9 bases fitting TRBD2. The junction had 2 bases not matched to a gene; V was cut back by 5 bases and J by 1 base. The germline CDR1 and CDR2 sequences are SEHNR and FQNEAQ (reference sequence). CDR3 length: 14 residues. The CDR3 protein is CASSMTSGQETQYF. The CDR3 DNA reads TGTGCCAGCAGCATGACTAGCGGCCAAGAGACCCAGTACTTC.

The chain employs TRBV4-3 and TRBJ2-3; D ambiguous. Germline V gene sequence: CDR1 LGHNA, CDR2 YSLEER. V gave up 0 bases and J gave up 0 bases, with 4 bases separating them. The CDR3 length is 14 residues. The CDR3 loop reads CASSQEYSTDTQYF. The DNA of the CDR3 is TGCGCCAGCAGCCAAGAATACAGCACAGATACGCAGTATTTT.

The CDR3 region is CASGTSGIYNEQFF. The CDR3 bases are TGTGCCAGCGGGACTAGCGGGATATACAATGAGCAGTTCTTC. The rearrangement uses TRBV6-5 and TRBJ2-1; 13 nucleotides match TRBD2. The germline V gene encodes CDR1 MNHEY and CDR2 SVGAGI. The CDR3 consists of 14 residues. Losses at the gene ends were 8 bases for V and 4 bases for J; bases not matched to a gene: 2.

J is TRBJ2-1 and V is TRBV6-6; 13 bases match TRBD2. The CDR3 runs 14 residues. Germline assignment: CDR1 MNHNY and CDR2 SVGAGI (reference sequence). Trimming took 6 bases from V and 8 from J; bases not matched to a gene: 4. The CDR3 reads CASSGLAGVYEQFF. CDR3 DNA sequence: TGTGCCAGCAGCGGACTAGCGGGAGTCTATGAGCAGTTCTTC.

The rearrangement links TRBV28 to TRBJ1-1; 7 bases line up with TRBD1. Per the germline V gene, CDR1 is MDHEN and CDR2 is SYDVKM. The CDR3 has 12 residues. The junction had 5 bases not matched to a gene; V was cut back by 6 bases and J by 7 bases. The CDR3 protein is CASSPTGFEAFF. In DNA, the CDR3 is TGTGCCAGCAGCCCGACAGGGTTTGAAGCTTTCTTT. Drawing the rest from reference TRBV28 and TRBJ1-1, the complete variable domain is DVKVTQSSRYLVKRTGEKVFLECVQDMDHENMFWYRQDPGLGLRLIYFSYDVKMKEKGDIPEGYSVSREKKERFSLILESASTNQTSMYLCASSPTGFEAFFGQGTRLTVV.

V gene TRBV4-2 combines with J gene TRBJ2-7; TRBD1 aligns across 10 bases. Trimming removed 0 bases from V and 4 bases from J; junction bases left unmatched: 3. CDR1 and CDR2 (germline): LGHNA, YNFKEQ. This CDR3 has 15 residues. DNA for the CDR3: TGTGCCAGCAGCCAAGATGCGGGACAGGGGTACGAGCAGTACTTC. It specifies CASSQDAGQGYEQYF.

The J gene is TRBJ2-1, the V gene TRBV7-2; 12 bases line up with TRBD2. The CDR3 is 13 amino acids. V shed 2 bases, J shed 12 bases, and the junction held 2 bases outside the gene matches. The germline CDR1 and CDR2 sequences are SGHTA and FQGNSA. Here the CDR3 reads CASSLTSGRSQFF. CDR3 in DNA: TGTGCCAGCAGCTTAACTAGCGGGAGGTCGCAGTTCTTC. The whole variable domain, filled in from reference TRBV7-2 and TRBJ2-1, reads GAGVSQSPSNKVTEKGKDVELRCDPISGHTALYWYRQSLGQGLEFLIYFQGNSAPDKSGLPSDRFSAERTGGSVSTLTIQRTQQEDSAVYLCASSLTSGRSQFFGPGTRLTVL.

V and J are TRBV6-5 and TRBJ2-7; 12 bases line up with TRBD2. Germline V gene lookup returns CDR1 MNHEY and CDR2 SVGAGI. The ends lost 2 bases at V and 5 bases at J; junction bases unmatched: 4. This CDR3 contains 15 residues. As DNA, the CDR3 is TGTGCCAGCAGTTACACACTAGCGGGGGGCAACGAGCAGTACTTC. It specifies CASSYTLAGGNEQYF.

The chain employs TRBV28 and TRBJ1-4, with 11 bases lining up with TRBD1. Germline CDR1 is MDHEN and CDR2 is SYDVKM. With 5 bases clipped from V and 5 bases from J, the junction kept 7 bases outside the gene matches. This CDR3 comprises 16 residues. The CDR3 region is CASSPWTGGPNEKLFF. The CDR3 nucleotides read TGTGCCAGCAGTCCGTGGACAGGGGGCCCAAATGAAAAACTGTTTTTT.

This chain uses TRBV18 with TRBJ1-1; tentative D call: TRBD1 (5 bases). CDR1 and CDR2 from the germline V gene are KGHSH and LQKENI. The CDR3 is 13 amino acids. With 3 bases removed from V and 8 bases from J, the gap between germline ends came to 13 bases. The CDR3 sequence: CASSPGAGKEAFF. In DNA, the CDR3 is TGTGCCAGCTCACCCGGGGCGGGAAAAGAAGCTTTCTTT. The entire variable domain, with the rest obtained from reference TRBV18 and TRBJ1-1, is as follows: NAGVMQNPRHLVRRRGQEARLRCSPMKGHSHVYWYRQLPEEGLKFMVYLQKENIIDESGMPKERFSAEFPKEGPSILRIQQVVRGDSAAYFCASSPGAGKEAFFGQGTRLTVV.

V usage is TRBV5-1 and J usage is TRBJ1-4, with D unresolved. V lost 0 bases and J 3 bases, leaving 9 bases between the germline ends. The CDR3 has 15 residues. CDR1 is SGHRS, CDR2 YFSETQ, per germline. The CDR3 sequence: CASSLDGKSNEKLFF. The CDR3 DNA follows: TGCGCCAGCAGCTTGGACGGAAAATCTAATGAAAAACTGTTTTTT.

The chain recombines TRBV2 with TRBJ2-3; D gene unclear. V was shortened by 7 bases and J by 6 bases, with 14 bases between the two germline ends. This CDR3 spans 13 amino acids. The germline V gene has CDR1 SNHLY and CDR2 FYNNEI. The CDR3 DNA reads as TGTGCCAGCATGCTCAGATCCACTGATACGCAGTATTTT. This gives the protein CASMLRSTDTQYF.

This chain links TRBV15 with TRBJ2-5; perhaps TRBD2 as D (5 bases). The DNA end favors TRBJ2-7, so the J call may be wrong. There are 17 residues in the CDR3. Germline V CDR1 and CDR2: LNHNV, YYDKDF (reference sequence). CDR3 DNA: TGTGCCACCAGCAGAGATAAGGGAGCGGCAGTCCCCTACGAGCAGTACTTC. It encodes CATSRDKGAAVPYEQYF.

This chain uses TRBV11-2 with TRBJ1-3; 7 bases match TRBD1. Trimming removed 4 bases from V and 4 bases from J; junction bases left unmatched: 10. The germline gives CDR1 SGHAT, CDR2 FQNNGV. This CDR3 comprises 16 residues. CDR3 DNA: TGTGCCAGCAGCTCCCAAGACAGGGTCGGGGGAAACACCATATATTTT. This codes for CASSSQDRVGGNTIYF.

This clone was picked up a small number of times. This chain links TRBV29-1 with TRBJ2-1; TRBD2 is a possible D gene (6 bases). Germline lookup yields CDR1 SQVTM and CDR2 ANQGSEA. V dropped 8 bases and J dropped 1 base, with 12 bases sitting between them. The CDR3 runs 13 residues. CDR3 residues: CSTGGRSYNEQFF. CDR3 nucleotides: TGCAGCACCGGGGGACGGTCCTACAATGAGCAGTTCTTC.

The table lists this clone with a count of one. The chain has TRBV4-3 and TRBJ2-2, with a tentative D call TRBD1 (6 bases). V lost 3 bases, J lost 4 bases, and 12 bases lay in between. In germline, CDR1 is LGHNA, CDR2 YSLEER. The CDR3 length is 15 residues. CDR3 bases: TGCGCCAGCAGCCATCTCAGGGGATCCACCGGGGAGCTGTTTTTT. It encodes CASSHLRGSTGELFF.

The chain uses TRBV2 and TRBJ1-1; D is undetermined. The germline gives CDR1 SNHLY, CDR2 FYNNEI. The CDR3 sequence is 11 residues long. V gave up 4 bases and J gave up 8 bases, with 8 bases separating them. The CDR3 DNA is TGTGCCAGCAGTGTGAGACGGGAAGCTTTCTTT. This encodes CASSVRREAFF.

This clone was seen only once. The chain recombines TRBV21-1 with TRBJ2-3; the DNA was not used to check the table's D call, TRBD2. TRBV21-1 is a listed pseudogene. This CDR3 comprises 18 residues. The CDR3, as DNA: TGTGCCAGCAGCAAAGTTCCCAGACTAGCGGACTGCACAGATACGCAGTATTTT. Translation gives CASSKVPRLADCTDTQYF.

This rearrangement joins TRBV28 to TRBJ1-2; 8 nucleotides line up with TRBD1. CDR3 size: 13 residues. The ends lost 4 bases at V and 4 bases at J; junction bases unmatched: 2. Germline CDR1 and CDR2: MDHEN and SYDVKM. This CDR3 reads CASSSQGAYGYTF. CDR3 coding DNA: TGTGCCAGCAGTTCTCAGGGGGCCTATGGCTACACCTTC.